This T cell receptor (beta chain) is drawn from a study of blood T cell repertoires in COVID-19 (dated by TCRdb to about 2020). Regarding the complete study: Samples from collaborators originated in the United States, Italy and Spain and spanned both the acute and convalescent phases of COVID-19. The prospective study material was composed of cDNA or gDNA derived from T cells, B-cell-depleted T cells, or PBMCs. The dataset comprised deeply sampled blood TCRbeta repertoires from subjects exposed to, actively infected with, or recovered from COVID-19. The repertoires were released in a freely available public database intended as a resource for research on the immune response to SARS-CoV-2. Samples came from the ongoing ImmuneRACE study (first 160 participants) plus 1,254 subjects from 6 global collaborators. Sample metadata almost always included a de-identified subject ID, COVID-19 status, age in years and sex. Where HLA class I and class II types were available, the types were taken from metadata supplied by the sample provider, not from assay-based typing.

Points on this clone: Its recognized antigen is unknown. Base quality data are lacking; no much larger clone is found one base away.

What the work shows at the level of the full study, not this receptor alone: How much clinical and demographic metadata was included differed by source and by participant, and the metadata was provided uncurated.

As encoded in the germline V gene, CDR1 is MDHEN while CDR2 is SYDVKM. There are 15 amino acids in the CDR3, from cysteine to phenylalanine inclusive. The kept DNA is CDR3 alone, 45 bases in frame from the first base. V gives up 2 bases and J gives up 4 bases, and the segment between their germline ends measures 11 bases. TCRbeta CDR3 regions were amplified from genomic DNA using the immunoSEQ Assay, a bias-controlled multiplex PCR. The study's own analysis went as follows. The number of nucleated cells in each sample was estimated from the amplification of reference gene primers within the assay. To quantify the absolute abundance of each unique TCRbeta CDR3 rearrangement, sequence reads were collapsed and filtered. For each sample, productive Simpson clonality was calculated as the square root of Simpson's diversity index across productive rearrangements. TCRdb mirrors the immuneACCESS table, restricted to in-frame sequences. Some clones are absent from its copies; in checked studies, under half trace to an unresolved V gene, and the reason for the others is unknown. Clone size and the V and J calls come from that table; the DNA yielded D and trimming. This sample lists some 200,000 clones; around 83% were detected once. 6% to 7% of the sample rests with the top ten.

The collaborating institutions used their own protocols to collect whole blood in K2EDTA tubes. For TCRbeta analysis, collaborator samples were shipped as frozen whole blood, as isolated PBMCs, or as DNA extracted from either sample type. This TCR came from a woman aged 35 to 49 with acute or convalescent COVID-19. Material: peripheral blood. The chain uses TRBV28 and TRBJ2-2; matching of 6 bases hints at TRBD2 as the D gene. The CDR3 has the sequence CASSLGGLFTGELFF. The DNA reads TGTGCCAGCAGTTTAGGGGGACTTTTCACCGGGGAGCTGTTTTTT.